This TCR beta chain came from a study of cytomegalovirus exposure and HLA in healthy donors. Study details: One earlier analysis, a look at about 179 million T cells, found 117 million unique TCR beta sequences. Broader study findings: HLA restriction was apparent for most CMV-associated TCR beta chains in a later analysis. Some TCR beta chains (around 180 of them) were listed as cytomegalovirus-associated. Beyond CMV serostatus, there was no information to go on about immune exposure.

The PCR used 60 Vbeta and 13 Jbeta primers. Some clones are missing from TCRdb's copy, which holds only in-frame ones; the method was immunoSEQ multiplex PCR. The sample lists 95,000 to 110,000 clones; around 67% were seen once. As to this clone: Its target is not known.

The sequence was collected from a woman aged 45 to 65 in good health and CMV-seronegative. Sequencing input: PBMCs.

This chain's CDR3 is CASQRGGRAFEQYF. The CDR3 bases are TGTGCCAGCCAGAGGGGGGGCCGCGCTTTTGAGCAGTACTTC. The chain is built from TRBV18 and TRBJ2-7; possible D gene TRBD2, 7 bases. Germline V gene sequence: CDR1 KGHSH, CDR2 LQKENI. The CDR3 is made up of 14 amino acids. The V end lost 8 bases, the J end lost 7 bases, and 21 bases lay between the germline ends.